The next 6 T cell receptor beta chains were all read from a single sample in a study of T cells in Graves' hyperthyroidism and ophthalmopathy. TCR beta CDR3 region amplification was performed from RNA transcripts. A set of HTBI primers served as the primers for a first-round RT-PCR of the TCR CDR3. One entry per CDR3 protein results from TCRdb running MiXCR on the multiplex PCR reads. The profile covers fewer than 750,000 distinct CDR3 sequences, with roughly 14% appearing a single time and approximately 4.2% taken by the ten largest. The material sequenced was blood. Receptors were obtained from a woman aged 40-49 years with Graves' ophthalmopathy.

At least ten counts were recorded for this clonotype. V and J are TRBV28 and TRBJ1-2; D is undetermined. CDR1 is MDHEN, CDR2 SYDVKM, per germline. V lost 3 bases to trimming and J lost 2 bases, with 7 bases between them. The CDR3 totals 13 residues. As DNA, the CDR3 is TGTGCCAGCAGTTTTTCCTCAAACTATGGCTACACCTTC. Translating gives CASSFSSNYGYTF.

The CDR3 spells CASSSEGGTSLTDTQYF. The CDR3 coding sequence is TGTGCCAGCAGTTCCGAGGGTGGGACTAGCTTGACAGATACGCAGTATTTT. This rearrangement joins TRBV27 to TRBJ2-3; TRBD2 matches 9 bases. Germline CDR1 and CDR2: MNHEY and SMNVEV (reference sequence). CDR3 length equals 17 residues. Trimming removed 4 bases from V and 3 bases from J; junction bases left unmatched: 11.

Ten or more counts support this clonotype. The V and J genes are TRBV6-2 or TRBV6-3 and TRBJ2-7; D unclear. From germline, CDR1 is MNHEY and CDR2 SVGEGT. The CDR3 has 13 amino acids. Trimming stripped 6 bases from V and 4 bases from J, with 13 bases between. The CDR3 is CASSWFHQYEQYF. CDR3 nucleotide sequence: TGTGCCAGCAGCTGGTTCCATCAATACGAGCAGTACTTC.

This clonotype has more than one count but fewer than ten. J is TRBJ2-2 and V is TRBV11-3; a weak D match, TRBD1 (6 bases). Germline V gene data show CDR1 as SGHNT and CDR2 as YENEEA. The ends were cut back, 0 bases at V and 7 bases at J, with 12 bases in the middle. The CDR3 is made up of 15 amino acids. In DNA, the CDR3 is TGTGCCAGCAGCTTAGAGGCAGGGGTTGTCGGGGAGCTGTTTTTT. Its protein product is CASSLEAGVVGELFF.

This clonotype was recorded many times. The chain uses TRBV5-1 and TRBJ1-2; 9 nucleotides match TRBD1. The CDR3 totals 15 residues. Trimming at V came to 3 bases and at J to 5 bases, leaving 8 bases not matched to a gene. CDR1 is SGHRS, CDR2 YFSETQ, per germline. CDR3 sequence (DNA): TGCGCCAGCAGCTCGCGGAGTGACAGGGGGTATGGCTACACCTTC. It encodes CASSSRSDRGYGYTF.

The chain combines TRBV4-1 with TRBJ2-7; 7 bases match TRBD2. This CDR3 contains 15 residues. J lost 0 bases, V lost 1 base, and 3 bases had no gene match. Germline V gene sequence: CDR1 MGHRA, CDR2 YSYEKL. The DNA of the CDR3 is TGCGCCAGCAGCCAAGGCGGGAGTAGCTCCTACGAGCAGTACTTC. Translation gives CASSQGGSSSYEQYF.